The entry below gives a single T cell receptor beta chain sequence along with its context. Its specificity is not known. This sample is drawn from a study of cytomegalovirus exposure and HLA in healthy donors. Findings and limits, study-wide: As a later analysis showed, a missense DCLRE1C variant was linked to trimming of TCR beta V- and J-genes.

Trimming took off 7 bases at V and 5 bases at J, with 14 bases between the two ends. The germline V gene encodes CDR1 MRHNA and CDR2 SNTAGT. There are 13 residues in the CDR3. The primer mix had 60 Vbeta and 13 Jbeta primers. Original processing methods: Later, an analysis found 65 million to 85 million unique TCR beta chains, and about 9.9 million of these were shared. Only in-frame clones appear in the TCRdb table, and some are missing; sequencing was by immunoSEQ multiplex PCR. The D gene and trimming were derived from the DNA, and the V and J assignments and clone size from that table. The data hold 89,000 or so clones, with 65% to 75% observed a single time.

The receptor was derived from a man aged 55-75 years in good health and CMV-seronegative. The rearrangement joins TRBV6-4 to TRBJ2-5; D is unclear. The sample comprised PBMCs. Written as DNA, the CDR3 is TGTGCCAGCAAGACGAACGGGTCCGAGACCCAGTACTTC. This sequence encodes CASKTNGSETQYF.